Sequencing of this T cell receptor (beta chain) was carried out in a study of CD8 T cells in ankylosing spondylitis. TCRdb redid the calling of the 5' RACE reads with MiXCR, one entry per CDR3 protein. This sample yields approximately 200,000 distinct CDR3 sequences, of which around 13% are seen a single time; approximately 16% belongs to the top ten. The CDR3 extends over 15 amino acids. Germline loops: CDR1 SQVTM, CDR2 ANQGSEA. Trimming took 3 bases from V and 0 from J; bases not matched to a gene: 8. Source material: blood, either unsorted or a sorted T cell fraction (not recorded which). The chain uses TRBV29-1 and TRBJ2-7, with 7 bases fitting TRBD1. This clonotype was sampled from a male donor with ankylosing spondylitis or in good health (not recorded which). The DNA of the CDR3 is TGCAGCGTTGAGTATTCGGACAGGAGCTCCTACGAGCAGTACTTC. Translation gives CSVEYSDRSSYEQYF.